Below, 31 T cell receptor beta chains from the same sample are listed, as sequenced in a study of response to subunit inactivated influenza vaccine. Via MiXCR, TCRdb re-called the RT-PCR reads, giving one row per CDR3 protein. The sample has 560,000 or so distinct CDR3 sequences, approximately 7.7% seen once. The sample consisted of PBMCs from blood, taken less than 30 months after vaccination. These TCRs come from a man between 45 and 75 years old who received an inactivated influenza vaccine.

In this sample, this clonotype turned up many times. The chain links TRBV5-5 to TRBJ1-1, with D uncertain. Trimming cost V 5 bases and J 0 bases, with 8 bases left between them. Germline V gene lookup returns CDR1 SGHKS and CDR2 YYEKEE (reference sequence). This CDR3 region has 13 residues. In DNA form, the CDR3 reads TGTGCCAGCAGTTCGGCTATGAACACTGAAGCTTTCTTT. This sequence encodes CASSSAMNTEAFF.

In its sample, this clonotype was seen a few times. The CDR3 nucleotides are TGCAGTGCTAGGGGCTGGACGGAGCTGAACACCGGGGAGCTGTTTTTT. This encodes CSARGWTELNTGELFF. The chain combines TRBV20-1 with TRBJ2-2, with D hard to call. CDR3 length: 16 residues. CDR1 is DFQATT and CDR2 is SNEGSKA in the germline V gene (reference sequence). With 3 bases removed from V and 1 base from J, the gap between germline ends came to 15 bases.

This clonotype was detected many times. As DNA, the CDR3 is TGCAGCGCAGAGACAGGGTATAACTATGGCTACACCTTC. Amino acids: CSAETGYNYGYTF. This chain uses TRBV29-1 with TRBJ1-2; 7 positions agree with TRBD1. The CDR3 consists of 13 residues. With 7 bases clipped from V and 1 base from J, the junction kept 6 bases outside the gene matches. Germline values: CDR1 SQVTM, CDR2 ANQGSEA.

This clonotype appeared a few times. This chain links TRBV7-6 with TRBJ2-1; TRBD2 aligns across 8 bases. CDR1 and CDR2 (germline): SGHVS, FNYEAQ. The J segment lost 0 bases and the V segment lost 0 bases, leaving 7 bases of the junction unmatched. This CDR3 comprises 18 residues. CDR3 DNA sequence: TGTGCCAGCAGCTTAGCGAGCGGGAGAGGTCCCTCCTACAATGAGCAGTTCTTC. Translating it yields CASSLASGRGPSYNEQFF.

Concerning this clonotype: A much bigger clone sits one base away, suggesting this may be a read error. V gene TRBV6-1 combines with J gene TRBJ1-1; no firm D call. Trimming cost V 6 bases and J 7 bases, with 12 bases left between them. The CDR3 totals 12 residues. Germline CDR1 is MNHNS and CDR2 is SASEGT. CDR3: CASRELPFEAFF. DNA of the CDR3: TGTGCCAGCAGGGAATTACCGTTTGAAGCTTTCTTT.

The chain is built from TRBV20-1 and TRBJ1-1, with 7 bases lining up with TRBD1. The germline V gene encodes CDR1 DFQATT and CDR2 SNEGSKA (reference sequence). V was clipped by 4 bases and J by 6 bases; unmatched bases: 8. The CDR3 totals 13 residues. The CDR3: CSAKGGLGSEAFF. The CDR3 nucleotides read TGCAGTGCTAAAGGGGGCTTAGGTTCTGAAGCTTTCTTT.

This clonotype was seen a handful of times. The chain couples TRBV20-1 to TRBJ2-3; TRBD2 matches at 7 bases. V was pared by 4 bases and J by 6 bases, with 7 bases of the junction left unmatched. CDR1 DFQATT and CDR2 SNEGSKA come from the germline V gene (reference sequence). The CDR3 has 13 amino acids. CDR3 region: CSAMGSGLDTQYF. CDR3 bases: TGCAGTGCTATGGGTAGCGGGTTGGATACGCAGTATTTT.

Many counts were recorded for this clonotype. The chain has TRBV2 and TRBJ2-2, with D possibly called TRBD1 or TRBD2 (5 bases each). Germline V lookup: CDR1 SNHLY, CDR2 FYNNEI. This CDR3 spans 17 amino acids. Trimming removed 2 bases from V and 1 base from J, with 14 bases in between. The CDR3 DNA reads TGTGCCAGCAGTGAAACTACGGGACCGATGAACACCGGGGAGCTGTTTTTT. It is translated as CASSETTGPMNTGELFF. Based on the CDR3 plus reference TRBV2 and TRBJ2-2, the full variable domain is EPEVTQTPSHQVTQMGQEVILRCVPISNHLYFYWYRQILGQKVEFLVSFYNNEISEKSEIFDDQFSVERPDGSNFTLKIRSTKLEDSAMYFCASSETTGPMNTGELFFGEGSRLTVL.

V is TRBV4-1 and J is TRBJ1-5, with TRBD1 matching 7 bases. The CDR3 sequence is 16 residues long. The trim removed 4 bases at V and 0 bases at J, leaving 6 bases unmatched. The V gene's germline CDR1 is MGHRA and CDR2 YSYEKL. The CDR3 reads CASSLTAGGSNQPQHF. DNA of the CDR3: TGCGCCAGCAGCCTGACTGCAGGGGGTAGCAATCAGCCCCAGCATTTT.

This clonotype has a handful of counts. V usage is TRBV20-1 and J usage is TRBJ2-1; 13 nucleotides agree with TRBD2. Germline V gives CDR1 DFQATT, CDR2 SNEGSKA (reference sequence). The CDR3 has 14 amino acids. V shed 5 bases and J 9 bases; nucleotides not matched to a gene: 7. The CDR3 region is CSAGTSGIDGEQFF. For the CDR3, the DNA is TGCAGTGCTGGGACTAGCGGGATCGACGGTGAGCAGTTCTTC.

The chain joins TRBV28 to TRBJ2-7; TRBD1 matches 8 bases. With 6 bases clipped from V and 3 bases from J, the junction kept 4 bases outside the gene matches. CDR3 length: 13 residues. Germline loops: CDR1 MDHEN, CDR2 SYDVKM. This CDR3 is CASRSGGFYEQYF. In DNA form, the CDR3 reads TGTGCCAGCAGGTCAGGGGGCTTCTACGAGCAGTACTTC.

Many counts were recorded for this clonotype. The CDR3 region is CASSLVGRDPYNEQFF. CDR3 coding DNA: TGTGCCAGCAGCTTAGTGGGGCGGGATCCCTACAATGAGCAGTTCTTC. The rearrangement uses TRBV11-2 and TRBJ2-1, with D possibly being TRBD2 (6 bases). Per germline, CDR1 SGHAT and CDR2 FQNNGV. This CDR3 spans 16 amino acids. The ends were cut back, 1 base at V and 2 bases at J, with 12 bases in the middle.

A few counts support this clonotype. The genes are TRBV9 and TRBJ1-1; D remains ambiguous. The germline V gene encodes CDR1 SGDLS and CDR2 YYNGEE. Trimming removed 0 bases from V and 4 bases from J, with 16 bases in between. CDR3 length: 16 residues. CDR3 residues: CASSVAGDLESTEAFF. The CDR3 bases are TGTGCCAGCAGCGTAGCTGGGGATTTAGAGAGCACTGAAGCTTTCTTT.

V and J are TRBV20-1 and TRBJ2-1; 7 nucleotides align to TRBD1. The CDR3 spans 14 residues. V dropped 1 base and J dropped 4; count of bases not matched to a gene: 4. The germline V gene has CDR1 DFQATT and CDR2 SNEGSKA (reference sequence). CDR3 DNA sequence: TGCAGTGCTAGAGGAGGGACAGTTTACAATGAGCAGTTCTTC. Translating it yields CSARGGTVYNEQFF.

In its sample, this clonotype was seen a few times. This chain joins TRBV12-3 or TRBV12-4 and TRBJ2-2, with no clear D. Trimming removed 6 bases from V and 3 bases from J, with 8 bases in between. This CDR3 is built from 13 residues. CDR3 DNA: TGTGCCAGCAGCCCCCAATACACCGGGGAGCTGTTTTTT. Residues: CASSPQYTGELFF.

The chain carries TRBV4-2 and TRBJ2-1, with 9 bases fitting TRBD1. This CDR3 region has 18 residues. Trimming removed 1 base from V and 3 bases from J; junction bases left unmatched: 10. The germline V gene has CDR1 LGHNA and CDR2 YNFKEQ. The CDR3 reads CASSQASPGTGRYNEQFF. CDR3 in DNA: TGTGCCAGCAGCCAAGCTTCCCCCGGGACAGGGCGCTACAATGAGCAGTTCTTC.

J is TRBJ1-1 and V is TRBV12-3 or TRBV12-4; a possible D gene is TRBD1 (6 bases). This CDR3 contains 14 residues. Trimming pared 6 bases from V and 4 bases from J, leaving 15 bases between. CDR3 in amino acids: CASRSTGQSTEAFF. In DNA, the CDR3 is TGTGCCAGCAGGAGTACCGGACAGTCCACTGAAGCTTTCTTT.

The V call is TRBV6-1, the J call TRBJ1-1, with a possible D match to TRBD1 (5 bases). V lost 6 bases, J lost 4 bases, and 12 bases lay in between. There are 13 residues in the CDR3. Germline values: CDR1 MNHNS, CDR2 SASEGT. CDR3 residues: CASRQAASTEAFF. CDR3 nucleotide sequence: TGTGCCAGCAGACAGGCGGCGAGCACTGAAGCTTTCTTT.

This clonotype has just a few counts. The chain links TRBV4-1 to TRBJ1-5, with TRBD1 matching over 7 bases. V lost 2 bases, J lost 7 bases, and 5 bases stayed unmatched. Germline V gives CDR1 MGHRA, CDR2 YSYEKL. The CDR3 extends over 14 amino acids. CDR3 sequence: CASSQSTGEQPQHF. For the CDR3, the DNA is TGCGCCAGCAGCCAATCTACAGGGGAACAGCCCCAGCATTTT.

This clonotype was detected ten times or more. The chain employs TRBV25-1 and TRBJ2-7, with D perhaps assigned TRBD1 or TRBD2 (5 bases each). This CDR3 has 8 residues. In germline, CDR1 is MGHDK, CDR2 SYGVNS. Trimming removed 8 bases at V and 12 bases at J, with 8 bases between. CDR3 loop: CASQGPYF. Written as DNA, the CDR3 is TGTGCCAGCCAGGGACCGTACTTC.

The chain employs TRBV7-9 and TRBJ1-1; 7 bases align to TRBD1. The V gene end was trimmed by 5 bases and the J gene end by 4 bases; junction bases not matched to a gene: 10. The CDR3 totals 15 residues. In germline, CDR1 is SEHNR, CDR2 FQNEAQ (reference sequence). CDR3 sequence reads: CASSPIRGGSTEAFF. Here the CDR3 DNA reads TGTGCCAGCAGCCCTATCAGGGGGGGTTCCACTGAAGCTTTCTTT.

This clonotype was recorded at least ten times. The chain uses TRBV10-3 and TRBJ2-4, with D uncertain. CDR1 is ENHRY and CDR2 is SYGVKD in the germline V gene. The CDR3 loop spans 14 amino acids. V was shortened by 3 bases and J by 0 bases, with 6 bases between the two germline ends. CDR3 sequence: CAISDPLAKNIQYF. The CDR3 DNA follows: TGTGCCATCAGTGACCCTCTAGCCAAAAACATTCAGTACTTC.

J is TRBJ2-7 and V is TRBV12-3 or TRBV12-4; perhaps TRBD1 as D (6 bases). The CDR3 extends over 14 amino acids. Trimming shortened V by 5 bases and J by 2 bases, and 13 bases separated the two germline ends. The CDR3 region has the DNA TGTGCCAGCAGTCAAGTGGACAGAACCTACGAGCAGTACTTC. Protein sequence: CASSQVDRTYEQYF.

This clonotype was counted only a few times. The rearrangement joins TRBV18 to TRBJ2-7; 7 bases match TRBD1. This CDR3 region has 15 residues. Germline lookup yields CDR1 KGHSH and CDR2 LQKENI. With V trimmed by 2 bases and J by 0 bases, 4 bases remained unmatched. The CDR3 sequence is CASSPSTGASYEQYF. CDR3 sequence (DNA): TGTGCCAGCTCACCATCAACAGGGGCCTCCTACGAGCAGTACTTC.

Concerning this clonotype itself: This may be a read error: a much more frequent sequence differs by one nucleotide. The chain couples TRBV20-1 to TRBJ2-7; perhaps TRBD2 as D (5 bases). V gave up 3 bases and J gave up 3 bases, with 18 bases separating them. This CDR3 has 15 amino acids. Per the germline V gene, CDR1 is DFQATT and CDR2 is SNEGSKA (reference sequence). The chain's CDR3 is CSASPRALGGYEQYF. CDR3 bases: TGCAGTGCTAGCCCACGGGCTCTCGGAGGCTACGAGCAGTACTTC.

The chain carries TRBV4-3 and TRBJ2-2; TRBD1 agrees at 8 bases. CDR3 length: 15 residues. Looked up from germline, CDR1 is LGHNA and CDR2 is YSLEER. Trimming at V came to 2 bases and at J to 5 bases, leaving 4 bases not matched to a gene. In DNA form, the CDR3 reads TGCGCCAGCAGCCAACGGACAGGGCTTACCGGGGAGCTGTTTTTT. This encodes CASSQRTGLTGELFF.

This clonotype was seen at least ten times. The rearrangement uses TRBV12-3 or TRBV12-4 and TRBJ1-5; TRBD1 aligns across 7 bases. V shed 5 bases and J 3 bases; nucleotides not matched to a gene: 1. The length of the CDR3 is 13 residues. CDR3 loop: CASSTGANQPQHF. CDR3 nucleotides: TGTGCCAGCAGTACAGGGGCCAATCAGCCCCAGCATTTT.

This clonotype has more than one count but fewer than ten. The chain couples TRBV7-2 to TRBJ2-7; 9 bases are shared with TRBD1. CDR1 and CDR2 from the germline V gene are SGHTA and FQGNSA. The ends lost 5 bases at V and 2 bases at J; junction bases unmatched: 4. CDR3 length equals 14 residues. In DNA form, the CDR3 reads TGTGCCAGCAGCCGAAGACAGGGGGCCTACGAGCAGTACTTC. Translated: CASSRRQGAYEQYF.

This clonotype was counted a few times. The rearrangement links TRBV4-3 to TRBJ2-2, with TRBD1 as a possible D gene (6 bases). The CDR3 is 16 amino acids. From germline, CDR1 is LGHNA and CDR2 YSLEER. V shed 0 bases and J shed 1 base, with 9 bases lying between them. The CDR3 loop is CASSQEEQGNTGELFF. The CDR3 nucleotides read TGCGCCAGCAGCCAAGAGGAACAGGGGAACACCGGGGAGCTGTTTTTT.

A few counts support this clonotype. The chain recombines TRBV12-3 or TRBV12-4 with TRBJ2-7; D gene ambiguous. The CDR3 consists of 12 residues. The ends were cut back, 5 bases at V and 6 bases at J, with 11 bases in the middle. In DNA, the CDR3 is TGTGCCAGCAGTCCCGAATTTAGCGAGCAGTACTTC. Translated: CASSPEFSEQYF.

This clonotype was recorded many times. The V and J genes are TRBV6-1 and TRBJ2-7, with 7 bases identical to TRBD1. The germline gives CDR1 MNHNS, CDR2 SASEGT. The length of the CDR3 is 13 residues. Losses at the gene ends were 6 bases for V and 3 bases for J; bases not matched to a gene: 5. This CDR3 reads CASSRDSLYEQYF. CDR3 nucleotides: TGTGCCAGCAGCCGGGACAGCCTCTACGAGCAGTACTTC.